This TCR beta chain was identified during a study of regulatory dendritic cells for organ transplantation. Germline CDR1 is MGHRA and CDR2 is YSYEKL. V dropped 0 bases and J dropped 8 bases, with 22 bases sitting between them. This CDR3 is built from 17 residues. The table came from immunoSEQ multiplex PCR; TCRdb's copy has only in-frame clones and leaves some out. In the table there are 11,000 or so clones, under 80% of which are singletons. The source material was memory CD8+ T cells from blood. Documented subset: CD45RO+ memory T cells. The rearrangement links TRBV4-1 to TRBJ1-2, with D possibly matching TRBD1 (5 bases). This clonotype was obtained from a human donor in good health. The chain's CDR3 is CASSQESTAGTFVGYTF. The CDR3 DNA sequence: TGCGCCAGCAGCCAAGAATCCACCGCAGGGACCTTCGTAGGCTACACCTTC.